This entry lists 27 T cell receptor beta chains sequenced from one sample in a study of cytomegalovirus exposure and HLA in healthy donors. This PCR relied on a set of 60 Vbeta primers and 13 Jbeta primers. Only in-frame clones appear in the TCRdb table, and some are missing; sequencing was by immunoSEQ multiplex PCR. Counted here are 110,000 or so clones, 70% to 85% occurring once; the ten biggest clones make up 2% to 3%. The sample was PBMCs. Receptors originate from a woman aged 18-29 years in good health and CMV-seronegative.

The rearrangement joins TRBV19 to TRBJ1-6; D may be TRBD1 (5 bases). CDR3 length: 12 residues. The V gene lost 11 bases and the J gene lost 9 bases, with 14 bases spanning the gap. The V gene's germline CDR1 is LNHDA and CDR2 SQIVND (reference sequence). CDR3 sequence: CAAQGPGSPLHF. The CDR3 region has the DNA TGTGCCGCTCAGGGTCCAGGTTCACCCCTCCACTTT.

The table lists this clone with a few counts. The chain links TRBV19 to TRBJ1-5; possible D gene TRBD1, 5 bases. The CDR3 contains 18 residues. Germline-derived CDR1 and CDR2 are LNHDA and SQIVND (reference sequence). The germline V and J ends were trimmed by 3 bases and 2 bases, with 20 bases remaining between them. For the CDR3, the DNA is TGTGCCAGTAGTATCTATCAGGGTAGGGGTAAGGGCAATCAGCCCCAGCATTTT. This sequence encodes CASSIYQGRGKGNQPQHF. Variable domain in full (rest from reference TRBV19 and TRBJ1-5): DGGITQSPKYLFRKEGQNVTLSCEQNLNHDAMYWYRQDPGQGLRLIYYSQIVNDFQKGDIAEGYSVSREKKESFPLTVTSAQKNPTAFYLCASSIYQGRGKGNQPQHFGDGTRLSIL.

This rearrangement joins TRBV5-1 to TRBJ1-5; maybe TRBD1 (6 bases). V lost 0 bases, J lost 5 bases, and 9 bases lay in between. Germline CDR1 and CDR2: SGHRS and YFSETQ. The CDR3 has 14 residues. The CDR3 sequence is CASSLGGGDQPQHF. The CDR3 coding sequence is TGCGCCAGCAGCTTGGGAGGGGGGGATCAGCCCCAGCATTTT.

The gene calls are TRBV2 and TRBJ2-1, with 8 bases lining up with TRBD2. The ends lost 4 bases at V and 0 bases at J; junction bases unmatched: 5. Germline V gives CDR1 SNHLY, CDR2 FYNNEI. The CDR3 totals 16 residues. CDR3 loop: CASSVERGSSYNEQFF. The DNA of the CDR3 is TGTGCCAGCAGTGTGGAGCGGGGGAGCTCCTACAATGAGCAGTTCTTC.

CDR3 protein: CASSFTTSPNIQYF. For the CDR3, the DNA is TGTGCCAGCAGTTTTACCACTAGCCCGAACATTCAGTACTTC. The genes are TRBV28 and TRBJ2-4, with D tentatively TRBD2 (6 bases). This CDR3 is built from 14 residues. CDR1 is MDHEN, CDR2 SYDVKM, per germline. Trimming left V 3 bases short and J 7 bases short, with 13 bases between.

The chain has TRBV28 and TRBJ2-2; perhaps TRBD2 as D (6 bases). The germline V gene has CDR1 MDHEN and CDR2 SYDVKM. V lost 1 base and J 1 base, leaving 7 bases between the germline ends. This CDR3 region has 15 residues. The CDR3 DNA reads as TGTGCCAGCAGTTTATTAGCGGAGAACACCGGGGAGCTGTTTTTT. Translation gives CASSLLAENTGELFF.

The CDR3 protein is CASAGGQGQPQHF. The CDR3 DNA sequence: TGTGCCAGCGCCGGGGGTCAGGGTCAGCCCCAGCATTTT. The rearrangement links TRBV2 to TRBJ1-5, with a possible D match to TRBD1 (5 bases). Germline V lookup: CDR1 SNHLY, CDR2 FYNNEI. V was shortened by 8 bases and J by 6 bases, with 14 bases between the two germline ends. CDR3 length equals 13 residues.

The V and J genes are TRBV18 and TRBJ1-2; 8 bases match TRBD1. The CDR3 is 14 residues long. The V gene end was trimmed by 6 bases and the J gene end by 0 bases; junction bases not matched to a gene: 3. Germline V gives CDR1 KGHSH, CDR2 LQKENI. CDR3 DNA sequence: TGTGCCAGCTCCGGACAGGGAGCTAACTATGGCTACACCTTC. It specifies CASSGQGANYGYTF.

V gene TRBV11-2 combines with J gene TRBJ2-5, with D perhaps matching TRBD2 (6 bases). This CDR3 region has 16 residues. V lost 0 bases, J lost 0 bases, and 11 bases lay in between. Germline V lookup: CDR1 SGHAT, CDR2 FQNNGV. CDR3 bases: TGTGCCAGCAGCTTAGAGGGGGAGGAGGACCAAGAGACCCAGTACTTC. Amino acid sequence: CASSLEGEEDQETQYF.

This clone was detected a few times. The V call is TRBV10-3, the J call TRBJ1-3, with 7 bases lining up with TRBD1. CDR1 ENHRY and CDR2 SYGVKD come from the germline V gene. The CDR3 extends over 15 amino acids. With 2 bases clipped from V and 2 bases from J, the junction kept 3 bases outside the gene matches. The CDR3 loop reads CAISEGRGTGNTIYF. The CDR3 region has the DNA TGTGCCATCAGTGAGGGCAGGGGGACTGGAAACACCATATATTTT.

In DNA, the CDR3 is TGTGCCAGCAGCTTAAGGGCTAGCGGGGGGGCGGGCACAGATACGCAGTATTTT. It encodes CASSLRASGGAGTDTQYF. The V gene is TRBV7-2, the J gene TRBJ2-3, with 12 nucleotides matching TRBD2. In germline, CDR1 is SGHTA, CDR2 FQGNSA. After removal of 2 bases from V and 1 base from J, the junction contained 7 bases not matched to a gene. The CDR3 sequence is 18 residues long.

The genes are TRBV21-1 and TRBJ1-2; the table's D call of TRBD1 was not tested on the DNA. TRBV21-1 constitutes a pseudogene. There are 15 residues in the CDR3. CDR3 in DNA: TGTGCCAGCAGCAGCCGGGACAGACCCTCCTATGGCTACACCTTC. Residues: CASSSRDRPSYGYTF.

The chain links TRBV28 to TRBJ1-1, with no clear D. V was cut by 3 bases and J by 2 bases, with 7 bases left in between. The CDR3 runs to 13 residues. The germline V gene has CDR1 MDHEN and CDR2 SYDVKM. CDR3 residues: CASSLGANTEAFF. In nucleotides, the CDR3 is TGTGCCAGCAGTTTGGGAGCAAACACTGAAGCTTTCTTT.

This clone appeared a single time. The chain uses TRBV28 and TRBJ1-5, with TRBD1 identical over 8 bases. V shed 7 bases, J shed 0 bases, and the junction held 11 bases outside the gene matches. This CDR3 region has 17 residues. The germline V gene encodes CDR1 MDHEN and CDR2 SYDVKM. The CDR3 nucleotides read TGTGCCAGCAACCTAAGACAGGGGATATATAGCAATCAGCCCCAGCATTTT. Translating gives CASNLRQGIYSNQPQHF.

The rearrangement uses TRBV7-2 and TRBJ2-3; D might be TRBD2 (6 bases). With 6 bases removed from V and 0 bases from J, the gap between germline ends came to 13 bases. Germline CDR1 reads SGHTA; CDR2 reads FQGNSA. The CDR3 spans 15 residues. The chain's CDR3 is CASSRDWGSTDTQYF. CDR3 in DNA: TGTGCCAGCAGTCGGGACTGGGGTAGCACAGATACGCAGTATTTT.

This rearrangement joins TRBV5-6 to TRBJ1-2; tentative D call: TRBD1 (5 bases). Between the trimmed V and J ends, which lost 4 bases and 5 bases, there was a span of 12 bases. The CDR3 runs to 13 residues. Germline V gene sequence: CDR1 SGHDT, CDR2 YYEEEE. The CDR3 region has the DNA TGTGCCAGCAGCCGGACACCTGTTTATGGCTACACCTTC. Protein product: CASSRTPVYGYTF.

V usage is TRBV27 and J usage is TRBJ2-6, with 8 bases identical to TRBD1. Germline CDR1 reads MNHEY; CDR2 reads SMNVEV (reference sequence). This CDR3 contains 17 residues. The junction had 9 bases not matched to a gene; V was cut back by 4 bases and J by 4 bases. CDR3 in DNA: TGTGCCAGCAGTTCAATCCGGACAGGGTCCGGGGCCAACGTCCTGACTTTC. Encoded protein: CASSSIRTGSGANVLTF.

The genes are TRBV14 and TRBJ2-1; 13 bases match TRBD2. The CDR3 extends over 17 amino acids. Germline V gene data show CDR1 as SGHDN and CDR2 as FVKESK. With V trimmed by 5 bases and J by 9 bases, 13 bases remained unmatched. CDR3: CASSARTSGRGLGEQFF. CDR3 DNA sequence: TGTGCCAGCAGCGCCCGCACTAGCGGGAGGGGGTTGGGTGAGCAGTTCTTC.

The chain uses TRBV18 and TRBJ2-3; D is undetermined. Germline V gene sequence: CDR1 KGHSH, CDR2 LQKENI. The CDR3 loop spans 11 amino acids. V was trimmed by 4 bases and J by 5 bases, leaving 4 bases between them. The CDR3 region is CASSREDTQYF. In nucleotides, the CDR3 is TGTGCCAGCTCACGCGAAGATACGCAGTATTTT.

In nucleotides, the CDR3 is TGTGCCTGGACCTTAAGGGGGGGCCGTTTCTTT. Protein: CAWTLRGGRFF. This chain links TRBV30 with TRBJ1-1, with D possibly matching TRBD1 (6 bases). V lost 4 bases, J lost 13 bases, and 16 bases lay in between. Per the germline V gene, CDR1 is GTSNPN and CDR2 is SVGIG (reference sequence). CDR3 size: 11 residues.

The V gene is TRBV19, the J gene TRBJ1-1, with TRBD1 identical over 8 bases. CDR3 length: 13 amino acids. V lost 6 bases, J lost 4 bases, and 4 bases stayed unmatched. Germline-derived CDR1 and CDR2 are LNHDA and SQIVND (reference sequence). The CDR3: CASSRQGSTEAFF. The CDR3 DNA reads as TGTGCCAGTAGCAGACAGGGGAGCACTGAAGCTTTCTTT.

This clone has just one count. The chain links TRBV5-6 to TRBJ2-5; 8 positions agree with TRBD1. Germline V gives CDR1 SGHDT, CDR2 YYEEEE. The ends lost 3 bases at V and 1 base at J; junction bases unmatched: 5. The CDR3 consists of 15 residues. CDR3 loop: CASSYIGQGQETQYF. CDR3 coding DNA: TGTGCCAGCAGCTATATCGGACAGGGCCAAGAGACCCAGTACTTC. The entire variable domain, with the rest obtained from reference TRBV5-6 and TRBJ2-5, is as follows: DAGVTQSPTHLIKTRGQQVTLRCSPKSGHDTVSWYQQALGQGPQFIFQYYEEEERQRGNFPDRFSGHQFPNYSSELNVNALLLGDSALYLCASSYIGQGQETQYFGPGTRLLVL.

The V and J genes are TRBV5-1 and TRBJ2-2; 7 nucleotides align to TRBD1. J lost 5 bases, V lost 5 bases, and 9 bases had no gene match. Germline CDR1 is SGHRS and CDR2 is YFSETQ. The CDR3 has 15 residues. Here the CDR3 DNA reads TGCGCCAGCAGTTTTGAATCAGGGGGTACCGGGGAGCTGTTTTTT. Protein sequence: CASSFESGGTGELFF.

This clone was seen a few times. This chain connects TRBV7-2 to TRBJ2-7, with 8 bases aligning to TRBD2. Germline trimming cut 7 bases from V and 6 bases from J; bases unmatched to any gene: 11. This CDR3 region has 14 residues. Germline V CDR1 and CDR2: SGHTA, FQGNSA. The chain's CDR3 is CASTFSGAVGEQYF. DNA for the CDR3: TGTGCCAGCACCTTTAGCGGGGCCGTGGGCGAGCAGTACTTC.

This clone showed up just a few times. This rearrangement joins TRBV4-1 to TRBJ1-4; 9 bases fit TRBD1. Trimming removed 0 bases from V and 5 bases from J; junction bases left unmatched: 1. The CDR3 length is 15 residues. In germline, CDR1 is MGHRA, CDR2 YSYEKL. DNA of the CDR3: TGCGCCAGCAGCCAAGACGGGACAGGGAATGAAAAACTGTTTTTT. Protein sequence: CASSQDGTGNEKLFF.

The chain is built from TRBV6-1 and TRBJ2-7; 11 bases align to TRBD1. J gave up 3 bases and V 2 bases, and 3 bases lay outside the gene matches. The CDR3 length is 15 residues. Germline loops: CDR1 MNHNS, CDR2 SASEGT. The CDR3 DNA reads as TGTGCCAGCAGTGAAAAGGGGACAGGGGGCTACGAGCAGTACTTC. Its protein product is CASSEKGTGGYEQYF.

V is TRBV7-9 and J is TRBJ1-1, with a possible D match to TRBD1 (6 bases). Trimming took off 5 bases at V and 4 bases at J, with 14 bases between the two ends. The CDR3 runs 14 residues. Germline lookup yields CDR1 SEHNR and CDR2 FQNEAQ (reference sequence). The CDR3 nucleotides read TGTGCCAGCAGCCCTCCTAGGGGGAGCACTGAAGCTTTCTTT. Protein: CASSPPRGSTEAFF.